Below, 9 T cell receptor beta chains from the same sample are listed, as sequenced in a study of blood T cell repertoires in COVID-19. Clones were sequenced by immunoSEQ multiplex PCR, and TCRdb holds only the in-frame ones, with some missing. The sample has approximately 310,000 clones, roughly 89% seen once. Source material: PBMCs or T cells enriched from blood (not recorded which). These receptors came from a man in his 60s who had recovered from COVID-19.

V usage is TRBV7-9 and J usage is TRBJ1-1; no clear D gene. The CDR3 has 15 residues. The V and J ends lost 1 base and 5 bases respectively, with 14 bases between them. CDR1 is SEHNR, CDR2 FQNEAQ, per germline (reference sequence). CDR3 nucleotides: TGTGCCAGCAGCTTAGTAAACCGGGGTGAGACTGAAGCTTTCTTT. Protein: CASSLVNRGETEAFF.

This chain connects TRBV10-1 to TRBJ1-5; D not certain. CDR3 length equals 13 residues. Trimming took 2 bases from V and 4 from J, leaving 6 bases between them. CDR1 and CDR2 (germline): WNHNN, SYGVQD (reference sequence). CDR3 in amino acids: CASSEHKNQPQHF. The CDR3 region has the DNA TGCGCCAGCAGTGAGCACAAAAATCAGCCCCAGCATTTT.

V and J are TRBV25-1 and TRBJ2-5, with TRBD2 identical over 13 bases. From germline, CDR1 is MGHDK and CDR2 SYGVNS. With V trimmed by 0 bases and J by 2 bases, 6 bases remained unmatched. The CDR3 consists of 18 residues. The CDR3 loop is CASSEYRTSGSTQETQYF. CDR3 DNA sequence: TGTGCCAGCAGTGAATATCGGACTAGCGGGAGTACACAAGAGACCCAGTACTTC.

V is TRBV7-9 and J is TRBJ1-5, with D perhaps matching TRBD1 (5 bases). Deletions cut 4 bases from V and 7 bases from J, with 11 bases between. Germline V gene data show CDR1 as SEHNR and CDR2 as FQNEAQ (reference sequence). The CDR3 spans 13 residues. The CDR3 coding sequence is TGTGCCAGCAGCTATATGGGGCACCAGCCCCAGCATTTT. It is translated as CASSYMGHQPQHF.

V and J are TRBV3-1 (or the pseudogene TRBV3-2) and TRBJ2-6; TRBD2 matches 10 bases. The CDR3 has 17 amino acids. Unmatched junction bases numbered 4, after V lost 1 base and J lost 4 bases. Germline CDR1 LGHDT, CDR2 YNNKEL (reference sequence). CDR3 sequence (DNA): TGTGCCAGCAGCCAAGGGCTAGCGGGAGCCGGGGCCAACGTCCTGACTTTC. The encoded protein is CASSQGLAGAGANVLTF.

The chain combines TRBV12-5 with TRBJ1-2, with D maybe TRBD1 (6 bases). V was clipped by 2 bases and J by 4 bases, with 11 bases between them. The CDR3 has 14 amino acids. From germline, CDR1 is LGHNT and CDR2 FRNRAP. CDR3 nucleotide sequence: TGTGCTAGTGGTTTGTGGACAGTCGGCTATGGCTACACCTTC. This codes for CASGLWTVGYGYTF.

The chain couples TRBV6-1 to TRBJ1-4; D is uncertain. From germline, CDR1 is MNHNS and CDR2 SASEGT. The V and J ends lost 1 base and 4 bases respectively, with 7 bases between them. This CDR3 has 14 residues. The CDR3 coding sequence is TGTGCCAGCAGTGAAGGCGGGGATAATGAAAAACTGTTTTTT. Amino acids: CASSEGGDNEKLFF.

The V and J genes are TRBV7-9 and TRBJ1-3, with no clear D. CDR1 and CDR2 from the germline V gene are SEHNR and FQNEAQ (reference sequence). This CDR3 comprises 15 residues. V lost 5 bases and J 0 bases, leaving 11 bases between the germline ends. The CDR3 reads CASSEIGHSGNTIYF. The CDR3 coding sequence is TGTGCCAGCAGCGAAATTGGGCACTCTGGAAACACCATATATTTT.

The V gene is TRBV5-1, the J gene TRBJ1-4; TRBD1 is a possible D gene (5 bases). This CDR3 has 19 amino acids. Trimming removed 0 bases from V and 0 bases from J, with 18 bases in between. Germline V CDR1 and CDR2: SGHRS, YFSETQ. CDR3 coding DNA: TGCGCCAGCAGCTTGGCTGGCAGGGCTACCCTAGCAACTAATGAAAAACTGTTTTTT. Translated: CASSLAGRATLATNEKLFF.